This passage covers 2 T cell receptor beta chains from one sample sequenced in a study of regulatory T cells in long-lasting Graves disease listed by TCRdb under 2021. In the paper's terms, the time point label means: newly diagnosed GD, antithyroid drugs for less than 3 months. RNA was extracted from PBMCs in TRIzol for both TCR sequencing and RNA sequencing. To prepare the library, multiplex PCR was applied. TCRdb names Illumina HiSeq 4000 as the instrument used. iRepertoire HTBI primers and Arm-PCR amplification of CDR3 regions were used to construct TCR beta libraries. Using fastp trimming at Q25 and MiXCR clonotype assembly, TCRdb reanalyzed the public sequencing data and kept in-frame beta chains. A single entry per CDR3 protein holds the most common genes and DNA from its merged rows. Recorded for this sample are about 620,000 distinct CDR3 sequences; around 15% of them occurred a single time. Around 18% of the sample is in the top ten clones.

These data are also associated with another study on T cells in Graves' hyperthyroidism and ophthalmopathy.

Source: peripheral blood mononuclear cells (PBMCs), taken at new diagnosis, from a patient treated with antithyroid drugs. The source of these receptors is a woman in her twenties or thirties with Graves disease. Donor details come from another sample of the same person, matched by shared clones.

This clonotype was observed a handful of times. The rearrangement joins TRBV18 to TRBJ1-1; TRBD1 aligns across 9 bases. The CDR3 covers 16 residues. Germline V gene lookup returns CDR1 KGHSH and CDR2 LQKENI. After removal of 4 bases from V and 13 bases from J, the junction contained 19 bases not matched to a gene. CDR3 nucleotide sequence: TGTGCCAGCTCACGCCAGGGACAGGGCGACTTGTATGAGGGTTTCTTT. Residues: CASSRQGQGDLYEGFF.

This clonotype was seen many times. CDR3 sequence: CSASPRDRAGDTQYF. The CDR3 DNA is TGCAGTGCTAGTCCCCGGGACAGAGCCGGAGATACGCAGTATTTT. V usage is TRBV20-1 and J usage is TRBJ2-3; TRBD1 agrees at 7 bases. This CDR3 has 15 residues. V lost 3 bases, J lost 5 bases, and 11 bases stayed unmatched. The germline V gene encodes CDR1 DFQATT and CDR2 SNEGSKA (reference sequence).